This T cell receptor beta chain was found in a study of identifying expanded T cells in peripheral blood. Using immunoSEQ multiplex PCR, the repertoire was profiled, and TCRdb retains in-frame clones only, with some absent. The data show roughly 92,000 clones, with 70% to 90% seen just once and 15% to 20% held by the top ten. Germline assignment: CDR1 MDHEN and CDR2 SYDVKM. The CDR3 contains 14 residues. Trimming took 4 bases from V and 2 from J, leaving 9 bases between them. Source material: blood. This chain uses TRBV28 with TRBJ1-5; D remains unclear. The receptor was isolated from a person aged 18 to 75 in good health. CDR3 in amino acids: CASSWASGNQPQHF. Here the CDR3 DNA reads TGTGCCAGCAGTTGGGCCTCAGGCAATCAGCCCCAGCATTTT.